These 27 T cell receptor beta chains were all obtained from the same sample, sequenced in a study of OX40 agonist ivuxolimab in advanced cancers. The assay was immunoSEQ multiplex PCR, and TCRdb's table has in-frame clones only and misses some. The table shows tens of thousands of clones, with 75% to 85% occurring only once. Sequencing was performed on CD4+ or CD8+ T cells sorted from blood, taken in a trial of the OX40 agonist ivuxolimab. These receptor sequences come from an adult with an advanced solid tumor such as melanoma, head and neck, liver or kidney cancer.

V is TRBV25-1 and J is TRBJ2-1, with 7 nucleotides matching TRBD2. The CDR3 length is 17 residues. Germline values: CDR1 MGHDK, CDR2 SYGVNS. The trim removed 3 bases at V and 0 bases at J, leaving 8 bases unmatched. The CDR3 here is CASSDVTRGSSYNEQFF. The CDR3 nucleotides are TGTGCCAGCAGTGACGTTACGCGGGGGAGCTCCTACAATGAGCAGTTCTTC. The variable domain in full, with the rest retrieved from reference TRBV25-1 and TRBJ2-1, is EADIYQTPRYLVIGTGKKITLECSQTMGHDKMYWYQQDPGMELHLIHYSYGVNSTEKGDLSSESTVSRIRTEHFPLTLESARPSHTSQYLCASSDVTRGSSYNEQFFGPGTRLTVL.

The chain couples TRBV5-4 to TRBJ1-6; a weak D match, TRBD1 (5 bases). V was clipped by 0 bases and J by 9 bases, with 10 bases between them. CDR1 and CDR2 from the germline V gene are SGHNT and YYREEE (reference sequence). The length of the CDR3 is 14 residues. The CDR3 DNA sequence: TGTGCCAGCAGCTTGGACAGGTCAGGTTCACCCCTCCACTTT. It encodes CASSLDRSGSPLHF.

V gene TRBV6-6 combines with J gene TRBJ1-2; 8 positions agree with TRBD1. The germline gives CDR1 MNHNY, CDR2 SVGAGI (reference sequence). Trimming at V came to 7 bases and at J to 5 bases, leaving 12 bases not matched to a gene. The CDR3 length is 15 residues. CDR3 region: CASNDLGQGTYGYTF. Written as DNA, the CDR3 is TGTGCCAGCAACGACCTTGGACAGGGAACTTATGGCTACACCTTC.

The chain couples TRBV10-1 to TRBJ2-1; D is uncertain. The CDR3 runs to 14 residues. V lost 1 base and J lost 3, with 7 bases in between. Germline CDR1 and CDR2: WNHNN and SYGVQD (reference sequence). The CDR3 DNA reads TGCGCCAGCAGTGAGTACAGCCTCTACAATGAGCAGTTCTTC. Its translation is CASSEYSLYNEQFF.

This clone has more than one count but fewer than ten. The V and J genes are TRBV19 and TRBJ1-2; 8 nucleotides match TRBD1. Losses at the gene ends were 5 bases for V and 5 bases for J; bases not matched to a gene: 4. This CDR3 has 13 residues. Per the germline V gene, CDR1 is LNHDA and CDR2 is SQIVND (reference sequence). CDR3 DNA sequence: TGTGCCAGTAGTGGGACAGGTATTTATGGCTACACCTTC. Its translation: CASSGTGIYGYTF.

The V and J genes are TRBV6-1 and TRBJ1-2; possibly TRBD1 for D (5 bases). Germline loops: CDR1 MNHNS, CDR2 SASEGT. This CDR3 is built from 12 residues. The ends were cut back, 6 bases at V and 5 bases at J, with 10 bases in the middle. CDR3 loop: CASSLQAYGYTF. CDR3 nucleotide sequence: TGTGCCAGCAGCCTACAGGCTTATGGCTACACCTTC.

The chain is built from TRBV29-1 and TRBJ2-5; D ambiguous. This CDR3 region has 11 residues. V lost 7 bases and J lost 4, with 10 bases in between. The germline V gene encodes CDR1 SQVTM and CDR2 ANQGSEA. This chain's CDR3 is CSGRAGETQYF. As DNA, the CDR3 is TGCAGCGGGCGAGCAGGAGAGACCCAGTACTTC. The complete variable domain, with remaining parts taken from reference TRBV29-1 and TRBJ2-5, reads SAVISQKPSRDICQRGTSLTIQCQVDSQVTMMFWYRQQPGQSLTLIATANQGSEATYESGFVIDKFPISRPNLTFSTLTVSNMSPEDSSIYLCSGRAGETQYFGPGTRLLVL.

This clone was seen many times. The CDR3 region is CASSLIRVNTEAFF. The CDR3 DNA is TGTGCCAGCAGCCTGATAAGGGTGAACACTGAAGCTTTCTTT. The chain uses TRBV28 and TRBJ1-1, with D unresolved. The V gene lost 6 bases and the J gene lost 0 bases, with 11 bases spanning the gap. The CDR3 totals 14 residues. Germline V lookup: CDR1 MDHEN, CDR2 SYDVKM.

The chain links TRBV5-1 to TRBJ1-1, with a tentative D call TRBD1 (5 bases). V dropped 3 bases and J dropped 0 bases, with 9 bases sitting between them. Per germline, CDR1 SGHRS and CDR2 YFSETQ. The CDR3 runs 14 residues. The CDR3 here is CASSSGPLNTEAFF. The DNA of the CDR3 is TGCGCCAGCAGCTCGGGACCCCTGAACACTGAAGCTTTCTTT.

The chain links TRBV11-2 to TRBJ1-2; D gene unclear. V was clipped by 1 base and J by 8 bases, with 11 bases between them. CDR1 and CDR2 (germline): SGHAT, FQNNGV. The CDR3 has 13 residues. For the CDR3, the DNA is TGTGCCAGCAGCTTAGTAGGCCTGGGAGGCTACACCTTC. Protein product: CASSLVGLGGYTF.

The chain joins TRBV5-6 to TRBJ2-5; 11 bases line up with TRBD1. V trimming: 2 bases; J trimming: 7 bases; junction bases outside the gene matches: 1. Germline loops: CDR1 SGHDT, CDR2 YYEEEE. The CDR3 loop spans 13 amino acids. The chain's CDR3 is CASSLGTGGTQYF. CDR3 nucleotides: TGTGCCAGCAGCTTAGGGACAGGGGGGACCCAGTACTTC.

This clone was counted a few times. The chain carries TRBV6-1 and TRBJ1-5, with 8 bases aligning to TRBD1. The V segment lost 9 bases and the J segment 7 bases; nucleotides outside the gene matches: 14. Germline-derived CDR1 and CDR2 are MNHNS and SASEGT. The CDR3 has 15 amino acids. The CDR3 bases are TGTGCCAGTGGACAGGGCGAGGCGGGATGGCAGCCCCAGCATTTT. Its translation is CASGQGEAGWQPQHF.

The chain uses TRBV5-4 and TRBJ2-7; D not certain. Germline lookup yields CDR1 SGHNT and CDR2 YYREEE (reference sequence). Deletions cut 2 bases from V and 6 bases from J, with 9 bases between. The CDR3 totals 12 residues. The CDR3: CASSFHVSEQYF. The CDR3 DNA is TGTGCCAGCAGCTTTCATGTAAGCGAGCAGTACTTC.

This clone occurred a few times. The chain carries TRBV28 and TRBJ2-3; TRBD1 is a possible D gene (6 bases). The CDR3 runs 14 residues. V dropped 4 bases and J dropped 4 bases, with 12 bases sitting between them. CDR1 and CDR2 from the germline V gene are MDHEN and SYDVKM. The CDR3 DNA follows: TGTGCCAGCAGTTCGCCGACAGGCCCAGATACGCAGTATTTT. Protein product: CASSSPTGPDTQYF.

This clone appeared once. The chain links TRBV6-5 to TRBJ1-4; perhaps TRBD1 as D (5 bases). V lost 8 bases and J lost 7, with 20 bases in between. CDR1 and CDR2 from the germline V gene are MNHEY and SVGAGI. The CDR3 has 15 amino acids. The CDR3 DNA follows: TGTGCCAGCCGACGGACAAGAAGCCCATCTGAAAAACTGTTTTTT. This translates into CASRRTRSPSEKLFF.

This chain joins TRBV2 and TRBJ1-6; D may be TRBD1 (6 bases). Germline lookup yields CDR1 SNHLY and CDR2 FYNNEI. V gave up 8 bases and J gave up 7 bases, with 21 bases separating them. The CDR3 loop spans 16 amino acids. The chain's CDR3 is CASQPWEGGTNSPLHF. As DNA, the CDR3 is TGTGCCAGCCAGCCTTGGGAAGGGGGAACGAATTCACCCCTCCACTTT.

With regard to this clone: Other DNA sequences from this sample encode an identical CDR3 as well. For the CDR3, the DNA is TGTGCCAGTAGTATGGGCGGCGGGGGGACGCTCTCCTACGAGCAGTACTTC. Translation: CASSMGGGGTLSYEQYF. The rearrangement joins TRBV19 to TRBJ2-7, with 8 nucleotides matching TRBD2. Germline trimming cut 3 bases from V and 0 bases from J; bases unmatched to any gene: 10. CDR1 and CDR2 (germline): LNHDA, SQIVND (reference sequence). The CDR3 is made up of 17 amino acids.

The rearrangement uses TRBV16 and TRBJ2-2; no firm D call. V dropped 2 bases and J dropped 5 bases, with 6 bases sitting between them. The germline V gene has CDR1 KGHSY and CDR2 FQNENV. The CDR3 is 13 amino acids. The CDR3 nucleotides are TGTGCCAGCAGCCAAGGAGAAACCGGGGAGCTGTTTTTT. Residues: CASSQGETGELFF.

The CDR3 spells CASSWTGNTGELFF. CDR3 nucleotides: TGTGCCAGCAGCTGGACAGGGAACACCGGGGAGCTGTTTTTT. This chain joins TRBV11-3 and TRBJ2-2; 7 bases fit TRBD1. CDR1 and CDR2 from the germline V gene are SGHNT and YENEEA. CDR3 length equals 14 residues. J was trimmed by 1 base and V by 4 bases; bases with no gene match: 0.

This chain uses TRBV6-5 with TRBJ2-7, with 7 bases fitting TRBD1. CDR3 length: 14 residues. Germline V gives CDR1 MNHEY, CDR2 SVGAGI. V lost 4 bases to trimming and J lost 3 bases; unmatched junction nucleotides: 6. The CDR3 region has the DNA TGTGCCAGCAGTTGGGACAGACACAACTACGAGCAGTACTTC. Amino acids: CASSWDRHNYEQYF.

The chain recombines TRBV27 with TRBJ1-2; D gene unclear. V was trimmed by 5 bases and J by 4 bases, leaving 14 bases between them. There are 14 residues in the CDR3. CDR1 is MNHEY and CDR2 is SMNVEV in the germline V gene (reference sequence). CDR3 sequence: CASSPQTPPYGYTF. DNA of the CDR3: TGTGCCAGCAGTCCACAGACCCCGCCCTATGGCTACACCTTC.

The chain joins TRBV19 to TRBJ1-5; D remains unclear. V lost 5 bases and J lost 8, with 13 bases in between. The CDR3 has 13 residues. Germline assignment: CDR1 LNHDA and CDR2 SQIVND (reference sequence). The CDR3 here is CASSSDFLKPQHF. The DNA for the CDR3 is TGTGCCAGTAGTTCCGACTTTTTGAAGCCCCAGCATTTT.

The chain has TRBV6-5 and TRBJ1-5; D is unresolved. This CDR3 is 15 amino acids long. The germline V gene has CDR1 MNHEY and CDR2 SVGAGI. V lost 0 bases to trimming and J lost 0 bases, with 6 bases between them. CDR3 DNA: TGTGCCAGCAGTTACTCAGGAATTAGCAATCAGCCCCAGCATTTT. Protein sequence: CASSYSGISNQPQHF.

The J gene is TRBJ1-2, the V gene TRBV5-1; tentative D call: TRBD1 (6 bases). The V and J ends lost 3 bases and 4 bases respectively, with 19 bases between them. The CDR3 covers 16 residues. CDR1 and CDR2 (germline): SGHRS, YFSETQ. The CDR3 bases are TGCGCCAGCAGCTCTGGGACAAAATCGGGACTCTATGGCTACACCTTC. This encodes CASSSGTKSGLYGYTF.

The chain employs TRBV5-6 and TRBJ1-2; 7 bases fit TRBD1. This CDR3 has 14 residues. V was pared by 4 bases and J by 7 bases, with 10 bases of the junction left unmatched. The germline V gene encodes CDR1 SGHDT and CDR2 YYEEEE. The CDR3 DNA reads as TGTGCCAGCAGCCTTATTGACAGGGTCGGTGGCTACACCTTC. Amino acid sequence: CASSLIDRVGGYTF. Filled out from reference TRBV5-6 and TRBJ1-2, the complete variable domain reads DAGVTQSPTHLIKTRGQQVTLRCSPKSGHDTVSWYQQALGQGPQFIFQYYEEEERQRGNFPDRFSGHQFPNYSSELNVNALLLGDSALYLCASSLIDRVGGYTFGSGTRLTVV.

This clone came up a few times. The V gene is TRBV5-6, the J gene TRBJ1-2; unclear D gene. CDR3 length equals 14 residues. The V end lost 0 bases, the J end lost 3 bases, and 9 bases lay between the germline ends. Germline lookup yields CDR1 SGHDT and CDR2 YYEEEE. Here the CDR3 DNA reads TGTGCCAGCAGCTTGGGGCGGATCTACTATGGCTACACCTTC. It codes for CASSLGRIYYGYTF. Full variable domain (outside the CDR3, taken from reference TRBV5-6 and TRBJ1-2): DAGVTQSPTHLIKTRGQQVTLRCSPKSGHDTVSWYQQALGQGPQFIFQYYEEEERQRGNFPDRFSGHQFPNYSSELNVNALLLGDSALYLCASSLGRIYYGYTFGSGTRLTVV.

Comment on this clone: In the same sample, other DNA sequences code for this CDR3. The chain links TRBV18 to TRBJ1-5, with 9 bases matching TRBD1. Germline V lookup: CDR1 KGHSH, CDR2 LQKENI. The CDR3 runs to 14 residues. The V gene end was trimmed by 4 bases and the J gene end by 3 bases; junction bases not matched to a gene: 1. This CDR3 reads CASSRTGDNQPQHF. CDR3 DNA sequence: TGTGCCAGCTCACGGACAGGGGACAATCAGCCCCAGCATTTT.